This T cell receptor (beta chain) was retrieved from a study of naive and memory T cell subsets. The table lists this clonotype with a few counts. This CDR3 comprises 14 residues. Germline V lookup: CDR1 SQVTM, CDR2 ANQGSEA. The ends lost 6 bases at V and 6 bases at J; junction bases unmatched: 11. Blood and skin TCR RNA was reverse transcribed with alpha and beta constant primers. Four PCR rounds used nested alpha and beta constant region primers plus the SP2 primer. One entry per CDR3 protein, called by TCRdb with MiXCR from the 5' RACE reads. This repertoire shows tens of thousands of distinct CDR3 sequences, around 21% found once; its top ten account for approximately 1.7%. Whole-blood samples were 2 to 3 ml of peripheral blood from healthy adult volunteers. TCR cDNA received a 3' ligated oligonucleotide that carried a UMI.

This sequence was found in a female donor in good health. The genes are TRBV29-1 and TRBJ2-1; the match to TRBD1 covers 7 bases. The CDR3 nucleotides read TGCAGCGTAGGGGGCCAGGGGGTAAGCAATGAGCAGTTCTTC. It translates to CSVGGQGVSNEQFF.